This T cell receptor beta chain was identified in a study of T cells expressing NK-cell markers. The CDR3 has 15 residues. The germline gives CDR1 MGHDK, CDR2 SYGVNS. TCRdb reworked the 5' RACE reads into one entry per CDR3 protein, no DNA. This repertoire includes roughly 380,000 distinct CDR3 sequences. Sequenced sample: blood T cells: a sorted CD56 or NKG2C T cell subset, CD4+ or CD8+ T cells, or bulk PBMC T cells (not recorded which). This chain connects TRBV25-1 to TRBJ1-1; TCRdb picks TRBD1, but there is no DNA to check that call. The receptor was derived from a man aged 18-69 years in good health. CDR3 residues: CASSEPGTGRTEAFF.